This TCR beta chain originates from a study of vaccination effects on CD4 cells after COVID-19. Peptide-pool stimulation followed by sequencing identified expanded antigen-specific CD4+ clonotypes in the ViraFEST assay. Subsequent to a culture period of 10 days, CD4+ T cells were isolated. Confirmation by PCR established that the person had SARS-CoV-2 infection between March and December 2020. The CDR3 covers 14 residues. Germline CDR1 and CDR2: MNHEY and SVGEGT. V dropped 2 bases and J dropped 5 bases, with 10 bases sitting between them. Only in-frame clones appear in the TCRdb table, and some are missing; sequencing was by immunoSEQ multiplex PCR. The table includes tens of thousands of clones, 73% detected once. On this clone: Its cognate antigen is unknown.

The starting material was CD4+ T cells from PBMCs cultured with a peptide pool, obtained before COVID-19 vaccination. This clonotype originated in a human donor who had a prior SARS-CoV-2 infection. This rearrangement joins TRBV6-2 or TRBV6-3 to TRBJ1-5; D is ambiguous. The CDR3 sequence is CASSYLALDQPQHF. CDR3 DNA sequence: TGTGCCAGCAGTTACCTGGCACTTGATCAGCCCCAGCATTTT.